Following are 14 T cell receptor beta chains from one sample sequenced in a study of cytomegalovirus exposure and HLA in healthy donors. Clones were read by immunoSEQ multiplex PCR, and TCRdb kept only the in-frame ones, dropping some. This sample has almost 200,000 clones, with 80% to 85% found just once. Sequences were obtained from PBMCs. Source of these receptors: a woman aged 30 to 39 in good health and CMV-seronegative.

The chain is built from TRBV5-1 and TRBJ2-7, with D tentatively TRBD1 (5 bases). The CDR3 runs to 16 residues. The V end lost 6 bases, the J end lost 0 bases, and 19 bases lay between the germline ends. Germline values: CDR1 SGHRS, CDR2 YFSETQ. CDR3 in DNA: TGCGCCAGCACCCGACGGCCAGGGCCGCTCTCCTACGAGCAGTACTTC. As protein: CASTRRPGPLSYEQYF.

The chain recombines TRBV6-1 with TRBJ1-3; 7 nucleotides match TRBD1. The J segment lost 1 base and the V segment lost 2 bases, leaving 2 bases of the junction unmatched. Germline V gene lookup returns CDR1 MNHNS and CDR2 SASEGT. There are 15 residues in the CDR3. CDR3 coding DNA: TGTGCCAGCAGTGAATCACAGGGGTCTGGAAACACCATATATTTT. This encodes CASSESQGSGNTIYF.

The chain employs TRBV19 and TRBJ2-1, with 12 bases that match TRBD2. V was clipped by 8 bases and J by 4 bases; unmatched bases: 0. CDR1 LNHDA and CDR2 SQIVND come from the germline V gene (reference sequence). This CDR3 region has 13 residues. The CDR3: CASGLAGYNEQFF. DNA for the CDR3: TGTGCCAGTGGACTAGCGGGATACAATGAGCAGTTCTTC.

This clone has just a few counts. The chain uses TRBV7-9 and TRBJ2-1; possible D gene TRBD1, 6 bases. The ends were cut back, 5 bases at V and 6 bases at J, with 20 bases in the middle. Germline V gene sequence: CDR1 SEHNR, CDR2 FQNEAQ (reference sequence). The CDR3 totals 16 residues. The CDR3 DNA reads as TGTGCCAGCAGCCAGGGTGGGCAGGGGCTGGTCAATGAGCAGTTCTTC. This sequence encodes CASSQGGQGLVNEQFF.

The rearrangement uses TRBV28 and TRBJ1-4; possibly TRBD1 for D (5 bases). V lost 7 bases and J 2 bases, leaving 11 bases between the germline ends. Germline CDR1 reads MDHEN; CDR2 reads SYDVKM. The CDR3 contains 14 residues. CDR3 sequence reads: CASTLDSTNEKLFF. For the CDR3, the DNA is TGTGCCAGCACCTTAGACAGCACTAATGAAAAACTGTTTTTT. Drawing the rest from reference TRBV28 and TRBJ1-4, the complete variable domain is DVKVTQSSRYLVKRTGEKVFLECVQDMDHENMFWYRQDPGLGLRLIYFSYDVKMKEKGDIPEGYSVSREKKERFSLILESASTNQTSMYLCASTLDSTNEKLFFGSGTQLSVL.

The DNA for the CDR3 is TGTGCCAGTAGGGGACAGGGGACGGGCTATGGCTACACCTTC. Its protein product is CASRGQGTGYGYTF. The chain recombines TRBV19 with TRBJ1-2; 10 nucleotides align to TRBD1. The CDR3 loop spans 14 amino acids. The germline gives CDR1 LNHDA, CDR2 SQIVND (reference sequence). J gave up 4 bases and V 6 bases, and 5 bases lay outside the gene matches.

The chain uses TRBV4-1 and TRBJ2-2; 11 bases fit TRBD1. Germline trimming cut 6 bases from V and 4 bases from J; bases unmatched to any gene: 13. Germline V CDR1 and CDR2: MGHRA, YSYEKL. This CDR3 has 18 residues. The CDR3 is CASRGVPGTGGSTGELFF. Here the CDR3 DNA reads TGCGCCAGCAGGGGGGTACCAGGGACAGGGGGAAGCACCGGGGAGCTGTTTTTT.

The rearrangement joins TRBV4-1 to TRBJ2-7, with D possibly matching TRBD2 (5 bases). V lost 1 base and J lost 0, with 10 bases in between. The CDR3 spans 15 residues. CDR1 and CDR2 from the germline V gene are MGHRA and YSYEKL. In DNA, the CDR3 is TGCGCCAGCAGCCAAGGGGAGTCGAGCTCCTACGAGCAGTACTTC. This translates into CASSQGESSSYEQYF.

The chain couples TRBV5-1 to TRBJ2-5, with TRBD1 matching over 9 bases. Trimming removed 2 bases from V and 5 bases from J; junction bases left unmatched: 1. The CDR3 length is 13 residues. Germline V gene sequence: CDR1 SGHRS, CDR2 YFSETQ. CDR3 coding DNA: TGCGCCAGCAGCTTCGGACAGGGGGAGACCCAGTACTTC. Its translation: CASSFGQGETQYF.

V is TRBV27 and J is TRBJ2-7, with D unclear. V was cut by 4 bases and J by 3 bases, with 10 bases left in between. CDR3 length equals 13 residues. Per the germline V gene, CDR1 is MNHEY and CDR2 is SMNVEV (reference sequence). CDR3 region: CASSWAERYEQYF. In nucleotides, the CDR3 is TGTGCCAGCAGTTGGGCCGAACGCTACGAGCAGTACTTC.

This sequence joins TRBV30 and TRBJ1-1; D call uncertain. The CDR3 contains 12 residues. V was cut by 3 bases and J by 0 bases, with 5 bases left in between. The germline V gene has CDR1 GTSNPN and CDR2 SVGIG (reference sequence). Written as DNA, the CDR3 is TGTGCCTGGAGCGGTTTGAACACTGAAGCTTTCTTT. It is translated as CAWSGLNTEAFF.

Regarding this clone: A junction end diverges from the germline sequence, so it may reflect a read error. This chain's CDR3 is CASSPGTGDPTAF. The CDR3 nucleotides are TGTGCCAGCAGCCCCGGGACAGGGGACCCTACGGCTTTT. V usage is TRBV6-5 and J usage is TRBJ1-1, with TRBD1 matching 10 bases. The V gene's germline CDR1 is MNHEY and CDR2 SVGAGI. There are 13 residues in the CDR3.

The V gene is TRBV30, the J gene TRBJ2-1, with D tentatively TRBD1 (6 bases). Trimming took 7 bases from V and 10 from J, leaving 17 bases between them. CDR1 is GTSNPN, CDR2 SVGIG, per germline (reference sequence). CDR3 length: 12 residues. The DNA of the CDR3 is TGTGCCTTACCTACGACAGGAGCCGAGCAGTTCTTC. Residues: CALPTTGAEQFF.

Concerning this clone: A read error is likely, as this CDR3 ends without the conserved phenylalanine or tryptophan. The limits of the CDR3 on the DNA are not certain, so only TCRdb's listed CDR3 is given. The J gene is TRBJ2-7, the V gene TRBV11-1; the DNA was not compared with TRBD1, the D call given in the table. The CDR3 length is 14 residues, termini included. Germline CDR1 is SGHAT and CDR2 is FQDESV (reference sequence). CDR3: CASSLAPGRIPPHL.